The 6 T cell receptor beta chains presented below share a single source sample, sequenced in a study of cytotoxic CD8 clonotypes in ibrutinib-treated CLL (dated by TCRdb to 2020 to 2023). The receptor library was made with the immunoSEQ multiplex PCR assay. TCRdb took over this immuneACCESS table, retaining in-frame rearrangements with V and J assigned. Such tables are incomplete; in checked studies, under half of the missing clones stem from an unresolved V gene, and the remainder is unexplained. Recorded for this sample are under 30,000 clones; approximately 62% of them occurred a single time. Of the sample, over 4.5% falls within the top ten clones. The starting material was PBMCs, obtained before ibrutinib treatment. The receptors here all came from a human donor with chronic lymphocytic leukemia.

Only a few counts were recorded for this clone. V and J are TRBV28 and TRBJ2-3, with TRBD2 matching over 9 bases. Trimming removed 3 bases from V and 2 bases from J; junction bases left unmatched: 6. This CDR3 has 16 amino acids. The germline CDR1 and CDR2 sequences are MDHEN and SYDVKM. Here the CDR3 reads CASSFGTSSPTDTQYF. The CDR3 DNA reads TGTGCCAGCAGTTTTGGGACTAGCTCCCCCACAGATACGCAGTATTTT.

This clone was counted a few times. The gene calls are TRBV18 and TRBJ2-3; 11 bases agree with TRBD1. The CDR3 totals 18 residues. Germline loops: CDR1 KGHSH, CDR2 LQKENI. Trimming removed 3 bases from V and 2 bases from J; junction bases left unmatched: 10. CDR3 in DNA: TGTGCCAGCTCACCCCGGACAGGGGGCCTTCCTGCCACAGATACGCAGTATTTT. This gives the protein CASSPRTGGLPATDTQYF.

The rearrangement links TRBV5-6 to TRBJ2-7, with D possibly being TRBD2 (5 bases). V lost 4 bases, J lost 4 bases, and 9 bases lay in between. The CDR3 has 12 residues. Per the germline V gene, CDR1 is SGHDT and CDR2 is YYEEEE. CDR3 sequence reads: CASSPRGYEQYF. The CDR3 DNA is TGTGCCAGCAGCCCTCGGGGATACGAGCAGTACTTC. Supplemented by reference TRBV5-6 and TRBJ2-7, the full variable domain reads DAGVTQSPTHLIKTRGQQVTLRCSPKSGHDTVSWYQQALGQGPQFIFQYYEEEERQRGNFPDRFSGHQFPNYSSELNVNALLLGDSALYLCASSPRGYEQYFGPGTRLTVT.

The V call is TRBV7-4, the J call TRBJ2-4; D not resolved. The germline V gene encodes CDR1 SGHVT and CDR2 SQSDAQ. This CDR3 spans 15 amino acids. V gave up 2 bases and J gave up 0 bases, with 8 bases separating them. CDR3 nucleotide sequence: TGTGCCAGCAGCTTACCCCAGGTAGCCAAAAACATTCAGTACTTC. It encodes CASSLPQVAKNIQYF.

The rearrangement joins TRBV11-2 to TRBJ2-6, with D unclear. The V and J ends lost 7 bases and 2 bases respectively, with 6 bases between them. The germline V gene encodes CDR1 SGHAT and CDR2 FQNNGV. This CDR3 has 13 residues. CDR3 protein: CASTSTGANVLTF. CDR3 bases: TGTGCCAGCACCTCTACTGGGGCCAACGTCCTGACTTTC.

The genes are TRBV6-5 and TRBJ2-5; 10 bases fit TRBD1. Unmatched junction bases numbered 2, after V lost 2 bases and J lost 14 bases. The CDR3 contains 11 residues. Per the germline V gene, CDR1 is MNHEY and CDR2 is SVGAGI. CDR3 amino acids: CASSYGQGVYF. CDR3 DNA sequence: TGTGCCAGCAGTTACGGACAGGGGGTTTACTTC.